Below, 16 T cell receptor beta chains from the same sample are listed, as sequenced in a study of blood T cells in healthy people across ages. Through a sample-barcoded 5' primer and a J-beta primer mix, a second PCR was run for roughly 6 to 11 cycles. TCRdb recomputed calls from the 5' RACE reads with MiXCR, one row per CDR3 protein. Of about 720,000 distinct CDR3 sequences detected, roughly 25% appear once; the ten largest clones hold 3.7%. These same data were also listed under a study on T cells of mothers and their children.

Sequenced sample: blood. Receptors were obtained from a boy aged 5 to 17 in good health.

A few counts support this clonotype. The J gene is TRBJ2-7, the V gene TRBV29-1, with D unresolved. Germline CDR1 reads SQVTM; CDR2 reads ANQGSEA. The CDR3 is made up of 12 amino acids. V lost 6 bases and J lost 2, with 11 bases in between. CDR3: CSVWTDTYEQYF. The CDR3 nucleotides read TGCAGCGTCTGGACGGATACCTACGAGCAGTACTTC.

There are a few counts of this clonotype. V is TRBV20-1 and J is TRBJ1-5; TRBD1 agrees at 8 bases. The CDR3 runs to 16 residues. Germline lookup yields CDR1 DFQATT and CDR2 SNEGSKA (reference sequence). Trimming removed 3 bases from V and 2 bases from J; junction bases left unmatched: 9. The DNA for the CDR3 is TGCAGTGCTAGGGTGACTCAGGGGGCGGGCAATCAGCCCCAGCATTTT. It translates to CSARVTQGAGNQPQHF.

The gene calls are TRBV11-2 and TRBJ2-5; 7 bases map to TRBD2. Germline CDR1 reads SGHAT; CDR2 reads FQNNGV. The CDR3 is 14 amino acids. V trimming: 3 bases; J trimming: 5 bases; junction bases outside the gene matches: 6. DNA of the CDR3: TGTGCCAGCAGCTTTAGTGGGAGGGTTGAGACCCAGTACTTC. Protein: CASSFSGRVETQYF.

This clonotype has just a few counts. The chain employs TRBV29-1 and TRBJ2-7; D unresolved. The CDR3 spans 13 residues. In germline, CDR1 is SQVTM, CDR2 ANQGSEA. The germline V and J ends were trimmed by 2 bases and 3 bases, with 11 bases remaining between them. CDR3 in DNA: TGCAGCGTTGAAACGCAGGACGGCTACGAGCAGTACTTC. It specifies CSVETQDGYEQYF.

J is TRBJ1-2 and V is TRBV5-1, with D uncertain. V was cut by 0 bases and J by 1 base, with 7 bases left in between. CDR1 and CDR2 (germline): SGHRS, YFSETQ. This CDR3 is built from 14 residues. The CDR3 here is CASSLAQVNYGYTF. CDR3 nucleotides: TGCGCCAGCAGCTTGGCCCAGGTTAACTATGGCTACACCTTC.

V is TRBV12-3 or TRBV12-4 and J is TRBJ2-5; a possible D gene is TRBD1 (6 bases). The V end was cut by 7 bases, the J end by 5 bases, with 14 bases between. CDR3 length equals 13 residues. CDR3 sequence reads: CASTTTGTETQYF. In nucleotides, the CDR3 is TGTGCCAGCACGACCACAGGGACGGAGACCCAGTACTTC.

V and J are TRBV30 and TRBJ2-7; D possibly corresponds to TRBD1 (6 bases). V lost 7 bases and J 2 bases, leaving 9 bases between the germline ends. Germline CDR1 is GTSNPN and CDR2 is SVGIG (reference sequence). The CDR3 extends over 11 amino acids. The CDR3 DNA reads TGTGCCTTTGGACAGACCTACGAGCAGTACTTC. Translating it yields CAFGQTYEQYF.

The V gene is TRBV20-1, the J gene TRBJ2-2; D is unresolved. The CDR3 totals 14 residues. Germline lookup yields CDR1 DFQATT and CDR2 SNEGSKA (reference sequence). Trimming removed 0 bases from V and 1 base from J, with 6 bases in between. CDR3 DNA sequence: TGCAGTGCTAGAGATACCTGGAACACCGGGGAGCTGTTTTTT. Protein product: CSARDTWNTGELFF.

This clonotype has just a few counts. Being one base from a much bigger clone, this may be a read error. The rearrangement links TRBV3-1 to TRBJ1-5, with a weak D call TRBD1 (5 bases). Germline CDR1 reads LGHDT; CDR2 reads YNNKEL (reference sequence). Trimming left V 6 bases short and J 7 bases short, with 10 bases between. This CDR3 region has 12 residues. This chain's CDR3 is CASSWGEQPQHF. CDR3 DNA: TGTGCCAGCAGTTGGGGGGAACAGCCCCAGCATTTT.

In this sample, this clonotype turned up a few times. The chain links TRBV5-1 to TRBJ2-1; D may be TRBD2 (5 bases). Near its end, the DNA agrees better with TRBJ2-7, so the J call may be wrong. The V gene's germline CDR1 is SGHRS and CDR2 YFSETQ. The CDR3 is made up of 13 amino acids. CDR3 residues: CASSSYIPGEQYF. Here the CDR3 DNA reads TGCGCCAGCAGCTCCTACATCCCGGGGGAGCAGTACTTC.

On this clonotype itself: The junction shows a germline mismatch at one end, possibly a read error. The chain is built from TRBV27 and TRBJ2-7; TRBD1 matches 8 bases. The CDR3 sequence is 17 residues long. Germline V gene sequence: CDR1 MNHEY, CDR2 SMNVEV (reference sequence). The CDR3 nucleotides read TGTGCCAGCAGCCGATGGGGGGACAGGCGAACCTCCTACGAACAGTACTTC. Protein sequence: CASSRWGDRRTSYEQYF.

The J gene is TRBJ2-5, the V gene TRBV27; D uncertain. The CDR3 consists of 16 residues. Germline V lookup: CDR1 MNHEY, CDR2 SMNVEV (reference sequence). Trimming removed 6 bases at V and 4 bases at J, with 21 bases between. The CDR3 region has the DNA TGTGCCAGCAGCCTTGGGGAAGGCAGCCGAAGAGAGACCCAGTACTTC. Amino acids: CASSLGEGSRRETQYF.

In its sample, this clonotype was seen many times. A read error may account for a junction end that differs from germline. The V and J genes are TRBV7-2 and TRBJ1-3; no clear D gene. CDR1 and CDR2 (germline): SGHTA, FQGNSA. The CDR3 spans 14 residues. CDR3 sequence reads: CASSLGPSGNTIYF. The CDR3 DNA sequence: TGTGCCAGCAGTTTAGGCCCCTCTGGAAACACCATATATTTT. Full variable domain (outside the CDR3, taken from reference TRBV7-2 and TRBJ1-3): GAGVSQSPSNKVTEKGKDVELRCDPISGHTALYWYRQSLGQGLEFLIYFQGNSAPDKSGLPSDRFSAERTGGSVSTLTIQRTQQEDSAVYLCASSLGPSGNTIYFGEGSWLTVV.

V is TRBV7-2 and J is TRBJ1-2; 7 bases map to TRBD1. V trimming: 5 bases; J trimming: 3 bases; junction bases outside the gene matches: 9. Per the germline V gene, CDR1 is SGHTA and CDR2 is FQGNSA. The CDR3 consists of 15 residues. The CDR3 DNA is TGTGCCAGCAGCCCCGACAGGGTTAAGGACTATGGCTACACCTTC. Translated: CASSPDRVKDYGYTF.

This clonotype was detected only once. V and J are TRBV4-2 and TRBJ2-5; 12 bases line up with TRBD2. The closer fit of TRBJ2-1 to the DNA end suggests the J call may be wrong. Germline CDR1 and CDR2: LGHNA and YNFKEQ. The length of the CDR3 is 16 residues. This chain's CDR3 is CASSQAGTSGSNEQFF. The CDR3 DNA sequence: TGTGCCAGCAGCCAAGCCGGGACTAGCGGGTCGAATGAGCAGTTCTTC.

This clonotype was detected only a few times. The chain links TRBV4-1 to TRBJ2-4, with D possibly matching TRBD2 (6 bases). Germline V gene lookup returns CDR1 MGHRA and CDR2 YSYEKL. The ends were cut back, 1 base at V and 3 bases at J, with 16 bases in the middle. CDR3 length equals 17 residues. CDR3 in amino acids: CASSQAPQEGYKNIQYF. As DNA, the CDR3 is TGCGCCAGCAGCCAAGCCCCACAGGAGGGATACAAAAACATTCAGTACTTC.